These 20 T cell receptor beta chains share one sample of origin, sequenced in a study of blood T cell repertoires in COVID-19. Assay: immunoSEQ multiplex PCR; the TCRdb copy retains only in-frame clones and omits some. The top ten hold 5.5% to 7% of the sample, which has over 150,000 clones, around 84% seen once. Sequencing was done on a sample of peripheral blood. Receptors were obtained from a man in his fifties or sixties with active or convalescent COVID-19.

The chain has TRBV9 and TRBJ2-2; D unclear. CDR3 length: 13 residues. With 3 bases removed from V and 3 bases from J, the gap between germline ends came to 6 bases. Germline CDR1 and CDR2: SGDLS and YYNGEE. The CDR3 sequence: CASSGHDTGELFF. The CDR3, as DNA: TGTGCCAGCAGCGGACACGACACCGGGGAGCTGTTTTTT.

The CDR3 loop is CSAQQGVSQPQHF. The CDR3 region has the DNA TGCAGCGCCCAACAGGGAGTGAGTCAGCCCCAGCATTTT. The chain links TRBV29-1 to TRBJ1-5; weak D call: TRBD1 (6 bases). This CDR3 has 13 residues. CDR1 and CDR2 (germline): SQVTM, ANQGSEA. V was clipped by 7 bases and J by 6 bases, with 16 bases between them.

CDR3 coding DNA: TGTGCCAGCTCAACTAGCGGGAGTAACCCCGAGCAGTACTTC. Its protein product is CASSTSGSNPEQYF. The chain carries TRBV18 and TRBJ2-7; 11 bases fit TRBD2. This CDR3 is built from 14 residues. CDR1 and CDR2 from the germline V gene are KGHSH and LQKENI. V lost 5 bases and J lost 6; bases outside the gene matches: 6. The entire variable domain, with the rest obtained from reference TRBV18 and TRBJ2-7, is as follows: NAGVMQNPRHLVRRRGQEARLRCSPMKGHSHVYWYRQLPEEGLKFMVYLQKENIIDESGMPKERFSAEFPKEGPSILRIQQVVRGDSAAYFCASSTSGSNPEQYFGPGTRLTVT.

The rearrangement links TRBV15 to TRBJ2-5, with 9 bases aligning to TRBD1. The CDR3 covers 17 residues. The V segment lost 0 bases and the J segment 2 bases; nucleotides outside the gene matches: 7. Germline V gene sequence: CDR1 LNHNV, CDR2 YYDKDF (reference sequence). CDR3 sequence: CATSRDDRGSSQETQYF. CDR3 DNA sequence: TGTGCCACCAGCAGAGATGACAGGGGGTCTTCTCAAGAGACCCAGTACTTC.

The chain employs TRBV7-8 and TRBJ1-1, with TRBD1 as a possible D gene (5 bases). Germline V gene data show CDR1 as SGHVS and CDR2 as FQNEAQ. This CDR3 is 13 amino acids long. V was cut by 7 bases and J by 1 base, with 10 bases left in between. The CDR3, as DNA: TGTGCCAGCACCCCGGACACGAACACTGAAGCTTTCTTT. Translated: CASTPDTNTEAFF.

Notes on this clone: This specimen includes other DNA sequences encoding the same CDR3. The chain carries TRBV4-2 and TRBJ1-1; tentatively, D is TRBD1 (5 bases). This CDR3 has 13 residues. The ends were cut back, 2 bases at V and 5 bases at J, with 9 bases in the middle. Germline values: CDR1 LGHNA, CDR2 YNFKEQ. CDR3: CASSQSRGTEAFF. The CDR3 region has the DNA TGTGCCAGCAGCCAATCTCGGGGGACTGAAGCTTTCTTT.

V gene TRBV19 combines with J gene TRBJ2-7; 8 bases align to TRBD2. Germline assignment: CDR1 LNHDA and CDR2 SQIVND (reference sequence). V lost 5 bases and J lost 3; bases outside the gene matches: 3. The CDR3 consists of 13 residues. CDR3 bases: TGTGCCAGTAGTCAAACTAGCGGCTACGAGCAGTACTTC. Translated, it gives CASSQTSGYEQYF.

This sequence joins TRBV19 and TRBJ1-1, with D hard to call. Between the trimmed V and J ends, which lost 7 bases and 2 bases, there was a span of 14 bases. This CDR3 spans 14 amino acids. The germline CDR1 and CDR2 sequences are LNHDA and SQIVND (reference sequence). For the CDR3, the DNA is TGTGCCAGTATCAAAGCGCAGCCTAACACTGAAGCTTTCTTT. Translation: CASIKAQPNTEAFF.

This rearrangement joins TRBV2 to TRBJ1-1; no clear D. Looked up from germline, CDR1 is SNHLY and CDR2 is FYNNEI. Trimming removed 4 bases at V and 5 bases at J, with 11 bases between. This CDR3 comprises 13 residues. CDR3 sequence: CASSALEKTEAFF. The DNA of the CDR3 is TGTGCCAGCAGTGCCCTGGAGAAAACTGAAGCTTTCTTT.

The chain combines TRBV7-2 with TRBJ1-6, with no clear D. Germline V lookup: CDR1 SGHTA, CDR2 FQGNSA. The V end was cut by 1 base, the J end by 2 bases, with 12 bases between. This CDR3 contains 17 residues. CDR3 amino acids: CASSLGLSRAYNSPLHF. For the CDR3, the DNA is TGTGCCAGCAGCTTAGGGTTAAGCCGGGCCTATAATTCACCCCTCCACTTT.

The V and J genes are TRBV7-8 and TRBJ1-4; no firm D call. This CDR3 is 13 amino acids long. CDR1 is SGHVS, CDR2 FQNEAQ, per germline. V lost 1 base and J lost 4, with 4 bases in between. The DNA of the CDR3 is TGTGCCAGCAGCTTAGACAGTAATGAAAAACTGTTTTTT. It translates to CASSLDSNEKLFF.

The chain links TRBV6-1 to TRBJ2-7; unclear D gene. This CDR3 has 13 residues. V was cut by 1 base and J by 6 bases, with 10 bases left in between. Germline CDR1 MNHNS, CDR2 SASEGT. The DNA of the CDR3 is TGTGCCAGCAGTGAAGACGGAGCAGCCGAGCAGTACTTC. It yields the protein CASSEDGAAEQYF.

The genes are TRBV18 and TRBJ1-1, with D possibly matching TRBD1 (5 bases). V lost 2 bases and J 4 bases, leaving 17 bases between the germline ends. The length of the CDR3 is 16 residues. Germline lookup yields CDR1 KGHSH and CDR2 LQKENI. The CDR3 DNA sequence: TGTGCCAGCTCACCAGTTGCAGGGCCGTTGGCCACTGAAGCTTTCTTT. Encoded protein: CASSPVAGPLATEAFF.

The V call is TRBV27, the J call TRBJ2-7; unclear D gene. Germline V lookup: CDR1 MNHEY, CDR2 SMNVEV (reference sequence). The CDR3 covers 14 residues. V was shortened by 2 bases and J by 6 bases, with 14 bases between the two germline ends. The CDR3 region is CASSLGSPSAEQYF. For the CDR3, the DNA is TGTGCCAGCAGTTTAGGGTCCCCTAGTGCCGAGCAGTACTTC.

The rearrangement joins TRBV11-2 to TRBJ2-7; D ambiguous. Trimming removed 4 bases from V and 3 bases from J, with 13 bases in between. This CDR3 is 14 amino acids long. Germline V CDR1 and CDR2: SGHAT, FQNNGV. CDR3 sequence reads: CASSSLRFRYEQYF. CDR3 coding DNA: TGTGCCAGCAGCTCCCTCCGGTTTCGCTACGAGCAGTACTTC.

The chain uses TRBV9 and TRBJ1-2; 12 bases align to TRBD1. V lost 1 base and J lost 8; bases outside the gene matches: 3. From germline, CDR1 is SGDLS and CDR2 YYNGEE. The CDR3 spans 14 residues. This chain's CDR3 is CASSVLGTGGGYTF. As DNA, the CDR3 is TGTGCCAGCAGCGTATTGGGGACAGGGGGCGGCTACACCTTC.

The chain employs TRBV6-6 and TRBJ2-2; no clear D gene. The CDR3 is 14 amino acids. Germline CDR1 and CDR2: MNHNY and SVGAGI (reference sequence). The V end was cut by 10 bases, the J end by 3 bases, with 15 bases between. CDR3 sequence reads: CATGARSDTGELFF. The CDR3 DNA reads as TGTGCCACTGGAGCGAGGTCGGACACCGGGGAGCTGTTTTTT.

This chain links TRBV4-2 with TRBJ1-5; unclear D gene. In germline, CDR1 is LGHNA, CDR2 YNFKEQ. CDR3 length equals 15 residues. With 3 bases removed from V and 7 bases from J, the gap between germline ends came to 16 bases. CDR3: CASSQNTGGGQPQHF. The CDR3 DNA sequence: TGTGCCAGCAGCCAGAACACGGGAGGTGGGCAGCCCCAGCATTTT.

The chain employs TRBV29-1 and TRBJ2-2, with D unresolved. The germline CDR1 and CDR2 sequences are SQVTM and ANQGSEA. Trimming stripped 2 bases from V and 5 bases from J, with 3 bases between. The CDR3 runs to 11 residues. CDR3: CSVERTGELFF. For the CDR3, the DNA is TGCAGCGTTGAACGGACCGGGGAGCTGTTTTTT.

This chain connects TRBV11-3 to TRBJ1-2; D not resolved. CDR3 size: 12 residues. Germline lookup yields CDR1 SGHNT and CDR2 YENEEA. V lost 2 bases and J lost 1, with 2 bases in between. In nucleotides, the CDR3 is TGTGCCAGCAGCTTACATAACTATGGCTACACCTTC. It is translated as CASSLHNYGYTF. Full variable domain (missing parts from reference TRBV11-3 and TRBJ1-2): EAGVVQSPRYKIIEKKQPVAFWCNPISGHNTLYWYLQNLGQGPELLIRYENEEAVDDSQLPKDRFSAERLKGVDSTLKIQPAELGDSAVYLCASSLHNYGYTFGSGTRLTVV.